The rows below give T cell receptor beta chains drawn from one sample of a study of blood T cell repertoires in COVID-19. TCRdb's table, derived via immunoSEQ multiplex PCR, lists solely in-frame clones and lacks some. The sample shows about 120,000 clones, about 87% of them seen only once. Material for sequencing was peripheral blood. The receptors stem from a woman aged 50 to 60 with acute or convalescent COVID-19. Both conserved end residues are part of each CDR3. D genes are given only for firm matches. Not every row has a clone size; where given, it reads once, few, many or a size class.

clone_size: .; j_call: TRBJ2-3; v_call: TRBV13; d_call: TRBD2; cdr3_length: 17; cdr3_aa: CASSLDLAGGNGDTQYF; cdr3_nt: TGTGCCAGCAGCTTAGACCTAGCGGGAGGAAACGGAGATACGCAGTATTTT
clone_size: once; j_call: TRBJ1-2; v_call: TRBV4-1; d_call: .; cdr3_length: 17; cdr3_aa: CASSQDWSEETYYGYTF; cdr3_nt: TGCGCCAGCAGCCAAGATTGGAGTGAGGAAACGTACTATGGCTACACCTTC
clone_size: few; j_call: TRBJ2-2; v_call: TRBV11-2; d_call: .; cdr3_length: 13; cdr3_aa: CASSSDYTGELFF; cdr3_nt: TGTGCCAGCAGCTCCGACTACACCGGGGAGCTGTTTTTT
clone_size: .; j_call: TRBJ2-4; v_call: TRBV25-1; d_call: TRBD1; cdr3_length: 15; cdr3_aa: CASSEGYRGHDIQYF; cdr3_nt: TGTGCCAGCAGTGAGGGGTACAGGGGGCATGACATTCAGTACTTC
clone_size: .; j_call: TRBJ1-5; v_call: TRBV11-2; d_call: TRBD1; cdr3_length: 14; cdr3_aa: CASSLSGGEEPQHF; cdr3_nt: TGTGCCAGCAGCTTATCAGGGGGCGAAGAGCCCCAGCATTTT
clone_size: .; j_call: TRBJ2-7; v_call: TRBV5-1; d_call: .; cdr3_length: 13; cdr3_aa: CASSTGWPYEQYF; cdr3_nt: TGCGCCAGCAGCACAGGCTGGCCCTACGAGCAGTACTTC
clone_size: .; j_call: TRBJ2-4; v_call: TRBV30; d_call: .; cdr3_length: 13; cdr3_aa: CAWRRPRENIQYF; cdr3_nt: TGTGCCTGGAGGAGACCCAGGGAAAACATTCAGTACTTC
clone_size: .; j_call: TRBJ1-2; v_call: TRBV6-5; d_call: .; cdr3_length: 14; cdr3_aa: CASKDSSGKYGYTF; cdr3_nt: TGTGCCAGCAAAGACAGTTCTGGCAAATATGGCTACACCTTC
clone_size: once; j_call: TRBJ2-1; v_call: TRBV4-1; d_call: TRBD1; cdr3_length: 16; cdr3_aa: CASSQETGGSYNEQFF; cdr3_nt: TGCGCCAGCAGCCAGGAAACAGGGGGCTCCTACAATGAGCAGTTCTTC
clone_size: .; j_call: TRBJ2-2; v_call: TRBV19; d_call: TRBD1; cdr3_length: 15; cdr3_aa: CASRQDRGTFGELFF; cdr3_nt: TGTGCCAGTCGCCAGGACAGGGGTACATTCGGGGAGCTGTTTTTT
clone_size: .; j_call: TRBJ1-3; v_call: TRBV7-9; d_call: .; cdr3_length: 12; cdr3_aa: CASSPSGNTIYF; cdr3_nt: TGTGCCAGCAGCCCAAGCGGGAACACCATATATTTT
clone_size: once; j_call: TRBJ1-2; v_call: TRBV7-9; d_call: TRBD1; cdr3_length: 13; cdr3_aa: CASASWDRQGYTF; cdr3_nt: TGTGCCAGCGCCTCGTGGGACAGGCAAGGCTACACCTTC
clone_size: .; j_call: TRBJ1-1; v_call: TRBV7-9; d_call: TRBD1; cdr3_length: 12; cdr3_aa: CASSSPNRGAFF; cdr3_nt: TGTGCCAGCAGCTCGCCAAACAGGGGAGCTTTCTTT
clone_size: .; j_call: TRBJ1-2; v_call: TRBV6-1; d_call: .; cdr3_length: 14; cdr3_aa: CASSEPGLVYGYTF; cdr3_nt: TGTGCCAGCAGTGAGCCAGGGCTGGTCTATGGCTACACCTTC
clone_size: .; j_call: TRBJ2-7; v_call: TRBV19; d_call: .; cdr3_length: 14; cdr3_aa: CASSLSGAAYEQYF; cdr3_nt: TGTGCCAGTAGTCTCTCGGGAGCGGCCTACGAGCAGTACTTC
clone_size: .; j_call: TRBJ1-2; v_call: TRBV4-1; d_call: .; cdr3_length: 15; cdr3_aa: CASSQVVGDLYGYTF; cdr3_nt: TGCGCCAGCAGCCAAGTAGTCGGGGATCTGTATGGCTACACCTTC